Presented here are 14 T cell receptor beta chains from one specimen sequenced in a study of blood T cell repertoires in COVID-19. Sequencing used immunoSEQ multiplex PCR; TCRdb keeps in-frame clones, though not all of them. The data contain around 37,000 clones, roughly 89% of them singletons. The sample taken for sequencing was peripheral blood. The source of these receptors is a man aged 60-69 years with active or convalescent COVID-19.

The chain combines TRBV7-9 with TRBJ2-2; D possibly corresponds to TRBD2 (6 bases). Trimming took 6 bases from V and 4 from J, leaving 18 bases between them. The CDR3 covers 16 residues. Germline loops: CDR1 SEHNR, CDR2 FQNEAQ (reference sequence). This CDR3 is CASSRLRGAGTGELFF. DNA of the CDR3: TGTGCCAGCAGTCGCTTGCGGGGCGCCGGCACCGGGGAGCTGTTTTTT.

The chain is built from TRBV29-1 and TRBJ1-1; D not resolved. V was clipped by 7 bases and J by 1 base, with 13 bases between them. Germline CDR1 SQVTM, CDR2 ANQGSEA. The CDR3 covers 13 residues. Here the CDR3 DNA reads TGCAGCGCCCGGACTGGCCAGAACACTGAAGCTTTCTTT. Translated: CSARTGQNTEAFF.

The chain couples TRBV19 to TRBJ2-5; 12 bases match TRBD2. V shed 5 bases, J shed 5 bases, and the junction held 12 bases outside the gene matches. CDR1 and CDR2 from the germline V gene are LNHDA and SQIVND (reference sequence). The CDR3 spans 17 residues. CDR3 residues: CASSPNPRLAGDETQYF. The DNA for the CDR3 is TGTGCCAGTAGTCCAAATCCTCGACTAGCGGGAGATGAGACCCAGTACTTC. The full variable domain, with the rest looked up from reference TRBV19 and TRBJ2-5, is DGGITQSPKYLFRKEGQNVTLSCEQNLNHDAMYWYRQDPGQGLRLIYYSQIVNDFQKGDIAEGYSVSREKKESFPLTVTSAQKNPTAFYLCASSPNPRLAGDETQYFGPGTRLLVL.

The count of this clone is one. The CDR3, as DNA: TGTGCCAGCAGAATGACGGGAGTAGGGGATACGCAGTATTTT. This sequence encodes CASRMTGVGDTQYF. The V call is TRBV2, the J call TRBJ2-3; a possible D gene is TRBD2 (6 bases). Trimming removed 6 bases from V and 6 bases from J, with 16 bases in between. The CDR3 is made up of 14 amino acids. Germline-derived CDR1 and CDR2 are SNHLY and FYNNEI.

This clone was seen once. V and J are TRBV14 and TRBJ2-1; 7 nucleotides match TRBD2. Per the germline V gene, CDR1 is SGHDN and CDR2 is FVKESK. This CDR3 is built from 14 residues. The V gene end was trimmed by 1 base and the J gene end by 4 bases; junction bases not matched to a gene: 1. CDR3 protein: CASSQGTRYNEQFF. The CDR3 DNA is TGTGCCAGCAGCCAAGGGACTAGATACAATGAGCAGTTCTTC. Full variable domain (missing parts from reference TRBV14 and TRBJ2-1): EAGVTQFPSHSVIEKGQTVTLRCDPISGHDNLYWYRRVMGKEIKFLLHFVKESKQDESGMPNNRFLAERTGGTYSTLKVQPAELEDSGVYFCASSQGTRYNEQFFGPGTRLTVL.

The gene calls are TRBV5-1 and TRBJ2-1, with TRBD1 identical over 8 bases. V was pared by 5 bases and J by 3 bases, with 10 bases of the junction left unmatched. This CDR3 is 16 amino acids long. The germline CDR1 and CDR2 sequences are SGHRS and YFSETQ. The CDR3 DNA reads TGCGCCAGCAGAGGTGCAGGGGGCCCCTTCTACAATGAGCAGTTCTTC. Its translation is CASRGAGGPFYNEQFF.

The CDR3 reads CASSLDRGANYGYTF. CDR3 DNA: TGTGCCAGCAGCTTAGATAGGGGCGCTAACTATGGCTACACCTTC. The chain links TRBV7-6 to TRBJ1-2, with D perhaps TRBD1 (5 bases). CDR3 size: 15 residues. Germline V gene lookup returns CDR1 SGHVS and CDR2 FNYEAQ. The V end lost 1 base, the J end lost 0 bases, and 9 bases lay between the germline ends.

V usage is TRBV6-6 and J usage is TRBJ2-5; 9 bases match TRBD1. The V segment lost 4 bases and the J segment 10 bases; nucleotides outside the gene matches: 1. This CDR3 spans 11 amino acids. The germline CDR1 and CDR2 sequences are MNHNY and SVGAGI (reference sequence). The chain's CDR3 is CASSWGQGQYF. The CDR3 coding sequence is TGTGCCAGCAGTTGGGGACAGGGCCAGTACTTC.

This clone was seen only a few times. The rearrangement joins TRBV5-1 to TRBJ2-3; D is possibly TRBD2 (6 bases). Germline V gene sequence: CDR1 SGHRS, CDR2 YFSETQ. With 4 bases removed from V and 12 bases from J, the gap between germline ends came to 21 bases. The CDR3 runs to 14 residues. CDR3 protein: CASSLLRDSSKQYF. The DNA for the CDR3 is TGCGCCAGCAGCCTTCTTCGGGACTCCTCGAAACAGTATTTT.

CDR3 region: CASSSRDRGREEKLFF. In DNA, the CDR3 is TGTGCCAGCAGCTCCCGGGACAGGGGGCGCGAGGAAAAACTGTTTTTT. The chain employs TRBV13 and TRBJ1-4; 12 bases are shared with TRBD1. This CDR3 spans 16 amino acids. Per the germline V gene, CDR1 is PRHDT and CDR2 is FYEKMQ (reference sequence). The V and J ends lost 4 bases and 8 bases, in that order; junction bases with no gene match: 8. Supplemented by reference TRBV13 and TRBJ1-4, the full variable domain reads AAGVIQSPRHLIKEKRETATLKCYPIPRHDTVYWYQQGPGQDPQFLISFYEKMQSDKGSIPDRFSAQQFSDYHSELNMSSLELGDSALYFCASSSRDRGREEKLFFGSGTQLSVL.

The CDR3 loop is CASSRRQINSYEQYF. The CDR3 DNA reads as TGTGCCAGCAGCCGTCGACAGATTAACTCCTACGAGCAGTACTTC. The chain links TRBV7-2 to TRBJ2-7; D is possibly TRBD1 (5 bases). Trimming took off 5 bases at V and 0 bases at J, with 14 bases between the two ends. From germline, CDR1 is SGHTA and CDR2 FQGNSA. The CDR3 consists of 15 residues.

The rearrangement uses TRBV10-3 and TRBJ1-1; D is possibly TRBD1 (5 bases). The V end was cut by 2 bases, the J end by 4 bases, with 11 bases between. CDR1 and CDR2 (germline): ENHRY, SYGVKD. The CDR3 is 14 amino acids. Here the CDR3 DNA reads TGTGCCATCAGTGAGCAACAGGCAGGCACTGAAGCTTTCTTT. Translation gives CAISEQQAGTEAFF.

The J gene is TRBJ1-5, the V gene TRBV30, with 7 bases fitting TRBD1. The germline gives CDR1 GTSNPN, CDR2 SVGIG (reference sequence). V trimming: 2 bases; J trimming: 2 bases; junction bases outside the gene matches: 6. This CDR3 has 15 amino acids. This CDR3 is CAWSNTGVGNQPQHF. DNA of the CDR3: TGTGCCTGGAGTAATACAGGGGTTGGCAATCAGCCCCAGCATTTT.

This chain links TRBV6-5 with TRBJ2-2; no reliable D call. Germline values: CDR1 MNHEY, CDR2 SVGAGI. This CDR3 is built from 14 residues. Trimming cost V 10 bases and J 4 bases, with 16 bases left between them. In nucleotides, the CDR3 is TGTGCCACCAGGACCCGACTGGGCACCGGGGAGCTGTTTTTT. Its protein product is CATRTRLGTGELFF.